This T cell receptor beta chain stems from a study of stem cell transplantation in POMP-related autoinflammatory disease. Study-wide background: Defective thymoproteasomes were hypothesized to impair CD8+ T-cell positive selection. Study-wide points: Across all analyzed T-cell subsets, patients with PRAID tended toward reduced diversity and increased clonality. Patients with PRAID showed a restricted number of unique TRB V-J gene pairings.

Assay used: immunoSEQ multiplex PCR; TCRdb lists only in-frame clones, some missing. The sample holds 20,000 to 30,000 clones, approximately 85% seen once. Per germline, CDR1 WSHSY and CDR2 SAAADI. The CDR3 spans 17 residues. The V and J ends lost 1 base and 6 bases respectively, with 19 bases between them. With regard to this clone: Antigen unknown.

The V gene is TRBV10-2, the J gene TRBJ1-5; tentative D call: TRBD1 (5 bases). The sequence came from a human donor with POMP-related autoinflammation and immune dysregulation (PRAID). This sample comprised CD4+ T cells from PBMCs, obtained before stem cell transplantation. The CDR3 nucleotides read TGCGCCAGCAGTGAGTTCTGGCAGGGAAGTTTACGTCAGCCCCAGCATTTT. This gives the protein CASSEFWQGSLRQPQHF.